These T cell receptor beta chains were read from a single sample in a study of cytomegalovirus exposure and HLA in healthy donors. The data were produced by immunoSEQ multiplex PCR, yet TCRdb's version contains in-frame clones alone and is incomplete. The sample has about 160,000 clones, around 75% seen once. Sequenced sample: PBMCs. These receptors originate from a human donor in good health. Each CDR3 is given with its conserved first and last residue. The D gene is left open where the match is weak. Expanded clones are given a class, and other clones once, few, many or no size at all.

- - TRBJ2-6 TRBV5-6 CASSLSGSGANVLTF TGTGCCAGCAGCTTGTCAGGGTCCGGGGCCAACGTCCTGACTTTC
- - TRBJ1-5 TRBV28 CASSLSGRALYSNQPQHF TGTGCCAGCAGTTTGTCCGGCAGGGCTCTCTATAGCAATCAGCCCCAGCATTTT
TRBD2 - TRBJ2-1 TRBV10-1 CASSTLAGGSDEQFF TGCGCCAGCAGCACCTTAGCGGGGGGGTCAGATGAGCAGTTCTTC
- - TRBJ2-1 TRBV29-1 CSVGESSYNEQFF TGCAGCGTTGGGGAGAGCTCCTACAATGAGCAGTTCTTC
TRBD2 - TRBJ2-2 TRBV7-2 CASSSGGANTGELFF TGTGCCAGTAGCAGCGGGGGGGCGAACACCGGGGAGCTGTTTTTT
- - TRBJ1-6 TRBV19 CASRLQGDNSPLHF TGTGCCAGTAGGCTACAGGGTGATAATTCACCCCTCCACTTT
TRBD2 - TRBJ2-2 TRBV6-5 CASSSGGGTGELFF TGTGCCAGCAGTTCGGGCGGGGGTACCGGGGAGCTGTTTTTT
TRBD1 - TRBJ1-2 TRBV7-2 CASQVRPEILQGARGYTF TGTGCCAGCCAGGTGCGGCCCGAAATCTTACAGGGGGCGCGGGGCTACACCTTC
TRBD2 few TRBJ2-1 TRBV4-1 CASSHWLAGVEQFF TGCGCCAGCAGCCATTGGCTAGCGGGCGTTGAGCAGTTCTTC
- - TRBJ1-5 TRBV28 CASSLGQGTQPQHF TGTGCCAGCAGTTTGGGGCAGGGGACTCAGCCCCAGCATTTT
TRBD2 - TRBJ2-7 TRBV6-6 CASSYLRASGSYEQYF TGTGCCAGCAGTTACCTCCGCGCTAGCGGGAGCTACGAGCAGTACTTC
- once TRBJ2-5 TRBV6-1 CASSGGPLPETQYF TGTGCCAGCAGTGGGGGCCCCCTTCCGGAGACCCAGTACTTC
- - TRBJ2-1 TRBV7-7 CASSLGRDSEQFF TGTGCCAGCAGCTTAGGTCGCGACAGCGAGCAGTTCTTC
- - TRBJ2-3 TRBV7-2 CASSLGPSTDTQYF TGTGCCAGCAGCTTAGGGCCCAGCACAGATACGCAGTATTTT
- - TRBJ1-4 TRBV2 CASSEVAATNEKLFF TGTGCCAGCAGTGAAGTGGCCGCAACTAATGAAAAACTGTTTTTT
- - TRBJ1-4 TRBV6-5 CASSLSAGSPGKLFF TGTGCCAGCAGCCTCTCCGCGGGATCCCCGGGAAAACTGTTTTTT
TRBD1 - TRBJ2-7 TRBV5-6 CASSFGGQGFREQYF TGTGCCAGCAGCTTTGGGGGACAGGGCTTTCGCGAGCAGTACTTC
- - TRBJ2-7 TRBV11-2 CASSLEEGAPNEQYF TGTGCCAGCAGCTTAGAGGAGGGAGCCCCCAACGAGCAGTACTTC
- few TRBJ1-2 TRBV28 CASRPGGVYGYTF TGTGCCAGCAGGCCGGGGGGGGTCTATGGCTACACCTTC
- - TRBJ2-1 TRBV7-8 CASSLEGGAGEFF TGTGCCAGCAGCTTAGAGGGAGGGGCAGGGGAGTTCTTC
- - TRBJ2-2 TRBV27 CASTSNTGELFF TGTGCCAGCACCTCCAACACCGGGGAGCTGTTTTTT
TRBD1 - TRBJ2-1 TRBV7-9 CASSQKTTGSSYNEQFF TGTGCCAGCAGCCAAAAAACGACAGGGTCTTCCTACAATGAGCAGTTCTTC